This T cell receptor beta chain was retrieved from a study of T cell changes during pregnancy in multiple sclerosis. Method: immunoSEQ multiplex PCR; TCRdb's copy keeps in-frame clones and lacks some. The table has around 39,000 clones, around nine tenths seen once. V gave up 5 bases and J gave up 2 bases; unmatched junction bases: 5. The germline V gene encodes CDR1 SGHVS and CDR2 FNYEAQ. The CDR3 consists of 15 residues. The origin of this receptor is a female donor with multiple sclerosis, enrolled in a pregnancy study. Material: CD8+ T cells from peripheral blood mononuclear cells, obtained in the first trimester of pregnancy. This chain uses TRBV7-6 with TRBJ1-2, with 10 bases identical to TRBD1. CDR3 coding DNA: TGTGCCAGCAGCCCGGGACAGGGGAACAACTATGGCTACACCTTC. This codes for CASSPGQGNNYGYTF.